This T cell receptor beta chain originates from a study of CD8 T cells in Susac syndrome. With random hexamers, reverse transcription was performed on about 0.45 to 1 ug of RNA. An immunoSEQ multiplex PCR amplified TCR beta CDR3 over 54 Vbeta and 13 Jbeta. TCRdb fed the immunoSEQ multiplex PCR reads into MiXCR, producing one record per CDR3 protein. Of a few hundred thousand distinct CDR3 sequences listed, 93% were seen once; the top ten hold roughly 0.07%. In regard to this clonotype: Its specificity is unknown.

The CDR3 sequence is 15 residues long. CDR1 is MDHEN, CDR2 SYDVKM, per germline. Trimming took off 8 bases at V and 0 bases at J, with 14 bases between the two ends. Sequencing of TCR beta was performed on blood CD8+ T cells and on blood CD4+ T cells. Negative isolation yielded the CD8+ and CD4+ T cells, while FACS enriched the TEMRA cells. Points from the study as a whole: As acknowledged by the study, its TCR sequencing and HLA analysis included a relatively small number of individuals.

V and J are TRBV28 and TRBJ1-3; D gene ambiguous. The source is a human donor with multiple sclerosis. Material for sequencing was CD4+ T cells from PBMCs. As DNA, the CDR3 is TGTGCCAGCTTCGGACGGGGTTTCTCTGGAAACACCATATATTTT. Translating it yields CASFGRGFSGNTIYF. Using reference TRBV28 and TRBJ1-3 for the parts outside the CDR3, the full variable domain is DVKVTQSSRYLVKRTGEKVFLECVQDMDHENMFWYRQDPGLGLRLIYFSYDVKMKEKGDIPEGYSVSREKKERFSLILESASTNQTSMYLCASFGRGFSGNTIYFGEGSWLTVV.